What follows are 21 T cell receptor beta chains derived from one specimen sequenced in a study of shared clonotypes between healthy human individuals. Sequencing used immunoSEQ multiplex PCR; TCRdb keeps in-frame clones, though not all of them. The sample records 2 million to 3 million clones, around nine tenths being singletons. Sequenced: naive CD4+ T cells sorted from blood. As for subset: CD45RA+ positively selected. The receptors originated from a man younger than 35 in good health.

The chain joins TRBV30 to TRBJ2-5; 7 bases align to TRBD1. Germline V gene lookup returns CDR1 GTSNPN and CDR2 SVGIG (reference sequence). Germline trimming cut 2 bases from V and 5 bases from J; bases unmatched to any gene: 11. This CDR3 has 15 residues. For the CDR3, the DNA is TGTGCCTGGAGTAAGTGGGACAGCCAGTGGGAGACCCAGTACTTC. Its protein is CAWSKWDSQWETQYF.

This clone was detected a few times. The chain employs TRBV28 and TRBJ1-1; D gene ambiguous. V was clipped by 4 bases and J by 6 bases, with 6 bases between them. CDR3 length equals 11 residues. Germline V gene sequence: CDR1 MDHEN, CDR2 SYDVKM. CDR3 amino acids: CASSSRPEAFF. CDR3 coding DNA: TGTGCCAGCAGTTCAAGGCCTGAAGCTTTCTTT.

With respect to this clone: At the DNA level, this CDR3 is encoded by other sequences in the same sample as well. The chain is built from TRBV5-1 and TRBJ1-4; TRBD1 is a possible D gene (5 bases). Trimming cost V 4 bases and J 0 bases, with 10 bases left between them. CDR1 and CDR2 from the germline V gene are SGHRS and YFSETQ. The CDR3 runs 15 residues. CDR3 protein: CASSPQGATNEKLFF. The CDR3 region has the DNA TGCGCCAGCAGCCCGCAAGGGGCAACTAATGAAAAACTGTTTTTT.

The V gene is TRBV28, the J gene TRBJ1-5; tentatively, D is TRBD1 (5 bases). Germline lookup yields CDR1 MDHEN and CDR2 SYDVKM. The CDR3 totals 12 residues. V shed 7 bases and J shed 9 bases, with 13 bases lying between them. CDR3 sequence reads: CASKQGRAPQHF. The CDR3, as DNA: TGTGCCAGCAAGCAGGGCAGGGCGCCCCAGCATTTT. Combining the CDR3 with reference TRBV28 and TRBJ1-5 gives the whole variable domain DVKVTQSSRYLVKRTGEKVFLECVQDMDHENMFWYRQDPGLGLRLIYFSYDVKMKEKGDIPEGYSVSREKKERFSLILESASTNQTSMYLCASKQGRAPQHFGDGTRLSIL.

The gene calls are TRBV6-5 and TRBJ1-4, with no clear D. The CDR3 totals 15 residues. Trimming took off 2 bases at V and 0 bases at J, with 7 bases between the two ends. CDR1 MNHEY and CDR2 SVGAGI come from the germline V gene. The CDR3 sequence is CASSYEAATNEKLFF. Here the CDR3 DNA reads TGTGCCAGCAGTTACGAGGCAGCAACTAATGAAAAACTGTTTTTT.

V and J are TRBV27 and TRBJ2-3; D gene ambiguous. The CDR3 consists of 16 residues. Germline loops: CDR1 MNHEY, CDR2 SMNVEV (reference sequence). V was cut by 5 bases and J by 2 bases, with 17 bases left in between. CDR3 DNA sequence: TGTGCCAGCAGTGGCGACATCAGAGCCATCACAGATACGCAGTATTTT. Encoded protein: CASSGDIRAITDTQYF.

This rearrangement joins TRBV18 to TRBJ1-3; 9 bases match TRBD1. Germline values: CDR1 KGHSH, CDR2 LQKENI. After removal of 0 bases from V and 0 bases from J, the junction contained 3 bases not matched to a gene. This CDR3 has 17 amino acids. The CDR3 region is CASSPPGDRASGNTIYF. CDR3 in DNA: TGTGCCAGCTCACCACCAGGGGACAGGGCCTCTGGAAACACCATATATTTT.

The genes are TRBV21-1 and TRBJ1-5. TRBV21-1 represents a pseudogene. CDR3 length: 16 amino acids. CDR3 sequence (DNA): TGTGCCAGCAGCAGAAGAAGAACGGGGGACAATCAGCCCCAGCATTTT. Its protein product is CASSRRRTGDNQPQHF.

The CDR3 nucleotides read TGTGCCAGCTCACCAGGTTGGTTACAGCAAGATCGCCGTAACTATGGCTACACCTTC. The encoded protein is CASSPGWLQQDRRNYGYTF. The rearrangement links TRBV18 to TRBJ1-2; D unclear. The CDR3 is 19 amino acids. The V end lost 2 bases, the J end lost 1 base, and 23 bases lay between the germline ends. Germline CDR1 is KGHSH and CDR2 is LQKENI.

This sequence joins TRBV11-2 and TRBJ1-3; the D gene is possibly TRBD1 (5 bases). Trimming took 6 bases from V and 4 from J, leaving 13 bases between them. The CDR3 length is 14 residues. Germline loops: CDR1 SGHAT, CDR2 FQNNGV. CDR3 residues: CASRRGRGGNTIYF. CDR3 coding DNA: TGTGCCAGCAGACGGGGCCGAGGAGGAAACACCATATATTTT.

This clone appeared once. CDR3 loop: CASSPFRDREPREKLFF. The CDR3 DNA reads TGTGCCAGCTCACCTTTCCGGGACAGGGAGCCCCGCGAAAAACTGTTTTTT. The rearrangement joins TRBV18 to TRBJ1-4, with 9 bases matching TRBD1. Germline values: CDR1 KGHSH, CDR2 LQKENI. The CDR3 sequence is 17 residues long. With 3 bases clipped from V and 8 bases from J, the junction kept 13 bases outside the gene matches.

As DNA, the CDR3 is TGTGCCAGCAGCCAAAGATGGGGACAGGGGTCGAACACTGAAGCTTTCTTT. It codes for CASSQRWGQGSNTEAFF. The chain links TRBV14 to TRBJ1-1; 10 positions agree with TRBD1. V dropped 2 bases and J dropped 1; count of bases not matched to a gene: 7. This CDR3 contains 17 residues. CDR1 and CDR2 (germline): SGHDN, FVKESK.

This clone was seen only once. The chain has TRBV6-1 and TRBJ2-5, with TRBD2 identical over 13 bases. The CDR3 is made up of 15 amino acids. Germline-derived CDR1 and CDR2 are MNHNS and SASEGT. V lost 7 bases and J lost 5; bases outside the gene matches: 7. CDR3 DNA: TGTGCCAGCAACATGGGACTAGCGGGAACGGAGACCCAGTACTTC. Amino acid sequence: CASNMGLAGTETQYF.

On this clone: Within the sample, other DNA sequences also encode this same CDR3. The gene calls are TRBV6-1 and TRBJ2-3; D may be TRBD1 (5 bases). Germline V lookup: CDR1 MNHNS, CDR2 SASEGT. This CDR3 contains 13 residues. Trimming stripped 3 bases from V and 4 bases from J, with 8 bases between. The CDR3 sequence: CASSEQGSDTQYF. The DNA for the CDR3 is TGTGCCAGCAGTGAGCAGGGTTCAGATACGCAGTATTTT.

V usage is TRBV7-9 and J usage is TRBJ2-5, with 7 bases identical to TRBD2. The CDR3 extends over 18 amino acids. Germline values: CDR1 SEHNR, CDR2 FQNEAQ (reference sequence). The V and J ends lost 2 bases and 1 base, in that order; junction bases with no gene match: 13. CDR3 loop: CASSLSLVAGVFQETQYF. CDR3 coding DNA: TGTGCCAGCAGCTTATCATTGGTTGCGGGAGTCTTCCAAGAGACCCAGTACTTC.

This rearrangement joins TRBV5-1 to TRBJ2-7, with 8 positions matching TRBD1. The J segment lost 2 bases and the V segment lost 4 bases, leaving 8 bases of the junction unmatched. CDR1 and CDR2 from the germline V gene are SGHRS and YFSETQ. The CDR3 runs 15 residues. In DNA, the CDR3 is TGCGCCAGCAGCCCCCCCAGGGGGCTTACCTACGAGCAGTACTTC. Protein sequence: CASSPPRGLTYEQYF.

This clone occurred a few times. J is TRBJ1-5 and V is TRBV7-2, with unresolved D. CDR1 and CDR2 from the germline V gene are SGHTA and FQGNSA. The CDR3 spans 12 residues. The germline V and J ends were trimmed by 3 bases and 7 bases, with 7 bases remaining between them. CDR3 in amino acids: CASSFTSQPQHF. CDR3 DNA sequence: TGTGCCAGCAGCTTTACCTCCCAGCCCCAGCATTTT.

A single count supports this clone. The chain is built from TRBV27 and TRBJ2-1; 11 bases line up with TRBD2. This CDR3 spans 16 amino acids. Per the germline V gene, CDR1 is MNHEY and CDR2 is SMNVEV (reference sequence). J was trimmed by 7 bases and V by 1 base; bases with no gene match: 6. CDR3: CASSLYLAGGRNEQFF. The CDR3 DNA sequence: TGTGCCAGCAGTTTATATCTAGCGGGAGGACGAAATGAGCAGTTCTTC.

This sequence joins TRBV2 and TRBJ2-2; possibly TRBD1 or TRBD2 for D (5 bases each). With 5 bases removed from V and 0 bases from J, the gap between germline ends came to 16 bases. Germline V gene sequence: CDR1 SNHLY, CDR2 FYNNEI. The CDR3 covers 17 residues. The CDR3 spells CASSPGTASANTGELFF. The CDR3 DNA follows: TGTGCCAGCAGTCCCGGGACCGCATCAGCGAACACCGGGGAGCTGTTTTTT.

V is TRBV18 and J is TRBJ2-3, with 12 positions matching TRBD2. V lost 4 bases to trimming and J lost 2 bases; unmatched junction nucleotides: 4. The CDR3 covers 16 residues. Germline loops: CDR1 KGHSH, CDR2 LQKENI. This CDR3 is CASSQRTSGVTDTQYF. CDR3 nucleotides: TGTGCCAGCTCACAACGGACTAGCGGGGTCACAGATACGCAGTATTTT.

The chain uses TRBV27 and TRBJ2-1; D remains ambiguous. Germline V gene lookup returns CDR1 MNHEY and CDR2 SMNVEV (reference sequence). This CDR3 is built from 14 residues. V was clipped by 3 bases and J by 3 bases, with 9 bases between them. CDR3 in DNA: TGTGCCAGCAGTTTGGAGAAAGGCTACAATGAGCAGTTCTTC. It is translated as CASSLEKGYNEQFF.